Following are 32 T cell receptor beta chains from one sample sequenced in a study of a mutant IDH1 vaccine in newly diagnosed glioma. These receptors' antigens are unknown. As to time point: week 35, safety follow-up. Each dose of the vaccine consisted of 300 ug of mutant IDH1 20-mer peptide, with topical imiquimod. TCRdb's table, derived via immunoSEQ multiplex PCR, lists solely in-frame clones and lacks some. In the table there are tens of thousands of clones, 84% of which are singletons. Sample: PBMCs, taken from a glioma patient whose treatment included an IDH1 peptide vaccine. These receptors were obtained from a young man with glioma.

The chain links TRBV13 to TRBJ2-3; weak D call: TRBD2 (6 bases). The CDR3 sequence is 14 residues long. The germline V gene has CDR1 PRHDT and CDR2 FYEKMQ (reference sequence). V was shortened by 5 bases and J by 8 bases, with 17 bases between the two germline ends. The DNA of the CDR3 is TGTGCCAGCAGCATCCCGGAGACTAGGAGTACGCAGTATTTT. Protein product: CASSIPETRSTQYF.

The chain has TRBV25-1 and TRBJ1-1; 7 bases fit TRBD1. V was clipped by 1 base and J by 5 bases; unmatched bases: 10. Germline lookup yields CDR1 MGHDK and CDR2 SYGVNS. This CDR3 region has 16 residues. The CDR3 DNA sequence: TGTGCCAGCAGTGAATCGAGGGGGCCGGTGATGACTGAAGCTTTCTTT. Its protein product is CASSESRGPVMTEAFF. Variable domain in full (rest from reference TRBV25-1 and TRBJ1-1): EADIYQTPRYLVIGTGKKITLECSQTMGHDKMYWYQQDPGMELHLIHYSYGVNSTEKGDLSSESTVSRIRTEHFPLTLESARPSHTSQYLCASSESRGPVMTEAFFGQGTRLTVV.

V and J are TRBV11-2 and TRBJ2-7, with 7 bases identical to TRBD1. After removal of 5 bases from V and 3 bases from J, the junction contained 7 bases not matched to a gene. The CDR3 sequence is 14 residues long. Germline V gives CDR1 SGHAT, CDR2 FQNNGV. The chain's CDR3 is CASSRDSSNYEQYF. The CDR3 DNA sequence: TGTGCCAGCAGCAGGGACAGTTCGAACTACGAGCAGTACTTC.

J is TRBJ1-2 and V is TRBV5-1; no firm D call. The germline gives CDR1 SGHRS, CDR2 YFSETQ. CDR3 length: 14 residues. V shed 0 bases and J shed 7 bases, with 13 bases lying between them. CDR3 DNA sequence: TGCGCCAGCAGCTTGGCCGCCGGGGTTGGTGGCTACACCTTC. This encodes CASSLAAGVGGYTF.

The J gene is TRBJ1-4, the V gene TRBV5-6; a weak D match, TRBD1 (5 bases). Per the germline V gene, CDR1 is SGHDT and CDR2 is YYEEEE. CDR3 length: 19 amino acids. The V end was cut by 3 bases, the J end by 8 bases, with 29 bases between. CDR3 DNA sequence: TGTGCCAGCAGCTCCGGTCCCAGGACATGTACCAGCATAAAAGAAAAACTGTTTTTT. It codes for CASSSGPRTCTSIKEKLFF.

This rearrangement joins TRBV14 to TRBJ2-5, with 7 nucleotides matching TRBD1. The J segment lost 7 bases and the V segment lost 5 bases, leaving 7 bases of the junction unmatched. This CDR3 comprises 13 residues. From germline, CDR1 is SGHDN and CDR2 FVKESK. The CDR3 is CASSTGQVTTQYF. CDR3 coding DNA: TGTGCCAGCAGCACAGGACAGGTTACGACCCAGTACTTC.

The chain has TRBV5-1 and TRBJ1-5; D remains ambiguous. Germline V gene sequence: CDR1 SGHRS, CDR2 YFSETQ. The CDR3 has 13 amino acids. Trimming shortened V by 0 bases and J by 4 bases, and 5 bases separated the two germline ends. This CDR3 reads CASSLGKNQPQHF. The CDR3, as DNA: TGCGCCAGCAGCTTGGGCAAGAATCAGCCCCAGCATTTT.

This clone appeared once. The gene calls are TRBV5-8 and TRBJ1-4; D is possibly TRBD1 (6 bases). Trimming left V 3 bases short and J 12 bases short, with 15 bases between. The CDR3 consists of 13 residues. Germline CDR1 is SGHTS and CDR2 is YDEGEE. The chain's CDR3 is CASSSPDWTELFF. For the CDR3, the DNA is TGTGCCAGCAGCTCCCCGGACTGGACAGAACTGTTTTTT. The whole variable domain, remainder taken from reference TRBV5-8 and TRBJ1-4, is EAGVTQSPTHLIKTRGQQATLRCSPISGHTSVYWYQQALGLGLQFLLWYDEGEERNRGNFPPRFSGRQFPNYSSELNVNALELEDSALYLCASSSPDWTELFFGSGTQLSVL.

This chain joins TRBV30 and TRBJ1-1, with D possibly TRBD1 on 5 matching bases. CDR1 is GTSNPN and CDR2 is SVGIG in the germline V gene (reference sequence). V was pared by 0 bases and J by 0 bases, with 14 bases between. There are 16 residues in the CDR3. CDR3 sequence (DNA): TGTGCCTGGAGTGTGGTGAGGGACCCGGTGAACACTGAAGCTTTCTTT. Translating it yields CAWSVVRDPVNTEAFF.

The rearrangement joins TRBV7-8 to TRBJ2-1; 9 bases line up with TRBD1. Germline V lookup: CDR1 SGHVS, CDR2 FQNEAQ. The V and J ends lost 2 bases and 5 bases, in that order; junction bases with no gene match: 4. This CDR3 has 15 residues. This chain's CDR3 is CASSLRGQGNNEQFF. CDR3 nucleotide sequence: TGTGCCAGCAGCTTAAGGGGACAGGGAAACAATGAGCAGTTCTTC.

A single count supports this clone. The chain combines TRBV28 with TRBJ1-2; the match to TRBD1 covers 7 bases. Trimming took 5 bases from V and 4 from J; bases not matched to a gene: 7. The CDR3 is 14 amino acids. Germline V gene sequence: CDR1 MDHEN, CDR2 SYDVKM. Written as DNA, the CDR3 is TGTGCCAGCAGTCCCGACAGGGACGGCTATGGCTACACCTTC. Its translation is CASSPDRDGYGYTF.

The gene calls are TRBV7-9 and TRBJ1-1, with 7 bases fitting TRBD1. Trimming cost V 3 bases and J 9 bases; bases outside gene matches: 4. This CDR3 contains 12 residues. The germline V gene encodes CDR1 SEHNR and CDR2 FQNEAQ (reference sequence). The CDR3 coding sequence is TGTGCCAGCAGCTTGGGACAGATAAAAGCTTTCTTT. Encoded protein: CASSLGQIKAFF.

V and J are TRBV28 and TRBJ1-2; perhaps TRBD1 as D (5 bases). The germline gives CDR1 MDHEN, CDR2 SYDVKM. The CDR3 is 14 residues long. Trimming took 5 bases from V and 3 from J, leaving 13 bases between them. CDR3 residues: CASSPTKGYYGYTF. For the CDR3, the DNA is TGTGCCAGCAGTCCTACAAAGGGGTACTATGGCTACACCTTC.

The V call is TRBV6-1, the J call TRBJ1-2; D gene uncertain. Trimming removed 3 bases from V and 5 bases from J, with 16 bases in between. The germline V gene encodes CDR1 MNHNS and CDR2 SASEGT. The CDR3 sequence is 15 residues long. The CDR3 protein is CASSDFPPYLYGYTF. The CDR3 DNA sequence: TGTGCCAGCAGTGATTTCCCCCCATACCTTTATGGCTACACCTTC.

In this sample, this clone turned up a few times. The rearrangement links TRBV19 to TRBJ2-5; TRBD1 matches 7 bases. There are 14 residues in the CDR3. Trimming at V came to 4 bases and at J to 5 bases, leaving 7 bases not matched to a gene. Germline V gene lookup returns CDR1 LNHDA and CDR2 SQIVND (reference sequence). CDR3: CASSRGTVTETQYF. CDR3 nucleotide sequence: TGTGCCAGTAGTAGGGGGACAGTCACGGAGACCCAGTACTTC.

The chain is built from TRBV5-1 and TRBJ2-2; TRBD2 might be the D (6 bases). The CDR3 extends over 15 amino acids. V was clipped by 4 bases and J by 7 bases, with 17 bases between them. Germline assignment: CDR1 SGHRS and CDR2 YFSETQ. The CDR3 DNA follows: TGCGCCAGCAGCGGAAAGTCGAGGGAGGTCGGGGAGCTGTTTTTT. It encodes CASSGKSREVGELFF.

The chain links TRBV19 to TRBJ2-7; D call uncertain. Germline-derived CDR1 and CDR2 are LNHDA and SQIVND (reference sequence). CDR3 length equals 14 residues. V was clipped by 3 bases and J by 0 bases, with 9 bases between them. The CDR3, as DNA: TGTGCCAGTAGTATCATCGGTTTCTCCTACGAGCAGTACTTC. It yields the protein CASSIIGFSYEQYF.

The chain is built from TRBV12-2 and TRBJ2-6. TRBV12-2 constitutes a pseudogene. The CDR3 extends over 16 amino acids. In DNA, the CDR3 is TGTGCAGAGACTGGACGGGACGTCTCTGGGGCCAACGTCCTGACTTTC. Protein sequence: CAETGRDVSGANVLTF.

CDR3 protein: CASRWGTTGYTF. The DNA of the CDR3 is TGTGCCAGCAGGTGGGGTACAACGGGCTACACCTTC. The chain combines TRBV5-6 with TRBJ1-2; D uncertain. Per germline, CDR1 SGHDT and CDR2 YYEEEE. The CDR3 is made up of 12 amino acids. V was shortened by 5 bases and J by 8 bases, with 13 bases between the two germline ends.

This clone was counted between two and nine times. The chain links TRBV10-3 to TRBJ1-4; no clear D gene. Germline values: CDR1 ENHRY, CDR2 SYGVKD. The CDR3 is 11 amino acids. CDR3 coding DNA: TGTGCATCGGGATTTAATGAAAAACTGTTTTTT. This encodes CASGFNEKLFF.

V gene TRBV7-6 combines with J gene TRBJ2-2, with TRBD2 as a possible D gene (5 bases). CDR1 SGHVS and CDR2 FNYEAQ come from the germline V gene. The CDR3 extends over 15 amino acids. V was cut by 2 bases and J by 1 base, with 8 bases left in between. CDR3 DNA sequence: TGTGCCAGCAGCTTATCCGGAGGGAACACCGGGGAGCTGTTTTTT. Residues: CASSLSGGNTGELFF. Drawing the rest from reference TRBV7-6 and TRBJ2-2, the complete variable domain is GAGVSQSPRYKVTKRGQDVALRCDPISGHVSLYWYRQALGQGPEFLTYFNYEAQQDKSGLPNDRFSAERPEGSISTLTIQRTEQRDSAMYRCASSLSGGNTGELFFGEGSRLTVL.

The chain combines TRBV5-1 with TRBJ1-2, with 9 bases fitting TRBD1. The CDR3 has 15 amino acids. The V and J ends lost 1 base and 3 bases, in that order; junction bases with no gene match: 4. The germline gives CDR1 SGHRS, CDR2 YFSETQ. The CDR3 DNA sequence: TGCGCCAGCAGCTTGACGGGACAGGGCTACTATGGCTACACCTTC. Residues: CASSLTGQGYYGYTF.

The chain combines TRBV4-1 with TRBJ2-5; D is perhaps TRBD2 (6 bases). The CDR3 loop spans 13 amino acids. The V gene lost 0 bases and the J gene lost 7 bases, with 9 bases spanning the gap. Germline CDR1 is MGHRA and CDR2 is YSYEKL. As DNA, the CDR3 is TGCGCCAGCAGCCAAGATACCGGGGGGACCCAGTACTTC. Residues: CASSQDTGGTQYF.

The chain couples TRBV6-1 to TRBJ2-1; TRBD2 matches at 13 bases. With 2 bases clipped from V and 8 bases from J, the junction kept 6 bases outside the gene matches. The CDR3 covers 16 residues. Germline V gene sequence: CDR1 MNHNS, CDR2 SASEGT. The CDR3 sequence is CASSELRLAGGDEQFF. The CDR3 bases are TGTGCCAGCAGTGAACTCCGACTAGCGGGGGGCGATGAGCAGTTCTTC.

The V and J genes are TRBV27 and TRBJ1-1; TRBD1 matches 8 bases. The length of the CDR3 is 15 residues. V lost 3 bases to trimming and J lost 5 bases; unmatched junction nucleotides: 8. Germline CDR1 reads MNHEY; CDR2 reads SMNVEV (reference sequence). The CDR3 loop reads CASSLHATGDTEAFF. DNA of the CDR3: TGTGCCAGCAGTTTGCACGCGACAGGGGATACTGAAGCTTTCTTT.

The chain combines TRBV19 with TRBJ2-2; TRBD1 aligns across 9 bases. V was clipped by 7 bases and J by 6 bases; unmatched bases: 9. The CDR3 spans 15 residues. The germline V gene encodes CDR1 LNHDA and CDR2 SQIVND (reference sequence). The DNA of the CDR3 is TGTGCCAGTAACCCCGGGACAGGGTTGGCCGGGGAGCTGTTTTTT. Protein product: CASNPGTGLAGELFF.

The chain is built from TRBV19 and TRBJ1-5; 8 nucleotides match TRBD1. Germline V gene data show CDR1 as LNHDA and CDR2 as SQIVND (reference sequence). Unmatched junction bases numbered 5, after V lost 1 base and J lost 0 bases. This CDR3 has 17 amino acids. The CDR3 loop reads CASSIAGQDTSNQPQHF. Written as DNA, the CDR3 is TGTGCCAGTAGTATAGCGGGACAGGATACTAGCAATCAGCCCCAGCATTTT.

This chain's CDR3 is CASSLAAGGNQPQHF. CDR3 coding DNA: TGTGCCAGCAGCTTAGCGGCAGGGGGCAATCAGCCCCAGCATTTT. The chain is built from TRBV11-2 and TRBJ1-5; D possibly corresponds to TRBD1 (6 bases). Trimming pared 1 base from V and 2 bases from J, leaving 9 bases between. Per germline, CDR1 SGHAT and CDR2 FQNNGV. The CDR3 covers 15 residues.

The chain recombines TRBV30 with TRBJ2-2; maybe TRBD2 (5 bases). Trimming removed 1 base at V and 7 bases at J, with 7 bases between. The length of the CDR3 is 12 residues. The V gene's germline CDR1 is GTSNPN and CDR2 SVGIG (reference sequence). The CDR3 DNA follows: TGTGCCTGGAGTGAAGAGGGCGGGGAGCTGTTTTTT. Protein sequence: CAWSEEGGELFF.

This chain joins TRBV5-1 and TRBJ1-2; 10 bases fit TRBD1. This CDR3 is built from 14 residues. Germline CDR1 SGHRS, CDR2 YFSETQ. Trimming at V came to 1 base and at J to 8 bases, leaving 5 bases not matched to a gene. DNA for the CDR3: TGCGCCAGCAGCTTGACGACAGGGGGCGAAGGCTACACCTTC. It encodes CASSLTTGGEGYTF.

V is TRBV9 and J is TRBJ2-7; D is uncertain. The ends were cut back, 4 bases at V and 0 bases at J, with 11 bases in the middle. The CDR3 length is 14 residues. Germline V gene lookup returns CDR1 SGDLS and CDR2 YYNGEE. CDR3 protein: CASSFIDNSYEQYF. The DNA for the CDR3 is TGTGCCAGCAGCTTCATAGACAACTCCTACGAGCAGTACTTC. Full variable domain (remainder filled in from reference TRBV9 and TRBJ2-7): DSGVTQTPKHLITATGQRVTLRCSPRSGDLSVYWYQQSLDQGLQFLIQYYNGEERAKGNILERFSAQQFPDLHSELNLSSLELGDSALYFCASSFIDNSYEQYFGPGTRLTVT.

In its sample, this clone was seen once. The CDR3 sequence is CATSRDLDRNIGYTF. The CDR3 DNA reads TGTGCCACCAGCAGGGACCTCGACAGGAATATTGGCTACACCTTC. This rearrangement joins TRBV15 to TRBJ1-2; D perhaps matches TRBD1 (6 bases). This CDR3 has 15 amino acids. Germline values: CDR1 LNHNV, CDR2 YYDKDF (reference sequence). The germline V and J ends were trimmed by 3 bases and 7 bases, with 18 bases remaining between them.